The 19 T cell receptor beta chains below come from one sample, sequenced in a study of blood T cell repertoires in COVID-19. TCRdb keeps only in-frame clones here, not all; method: immunoSEQ multiplex PCR. In the table there are 250,000 to 300,000 clones, 88% of which are singletons. Sequencing was done on a sample of peripheral blood. These receptors were taken from a woman aged 30 to 39 with COVID-19, enrolled during active disease.

The chain employs TRBV5-6 and TRBJ1-1; TRBD1 matches 7 bases. V was pared by 4 bases and J by 4 bases, with 4 bases of the junction left unmatched. CDR1 is SGHDT, CDR2 YYEEEE, per germline. The CDR3 contains 13 residues. The CDR3 protein is CASSPAGGTEAFF. The CDR3 nucleotides read TGTGCCAGCAGCCCGGCAGGGGGCACTGAAGCTTTCTTT.

The chain combines TRBV19 with TRBJ1-2; D uncertain. Per the germline V gene, CDR1 is LNHDA and CDR2 is SQIVND (reference sequence). The V gene lost 7 bases and the J gene lost 7 bases, with 16 bases spanning the gap. CDR3 length equals 13 residues. In nucleotides, the CDR3 is TGTGCCAGTAAGTTTGGGCAGCCTGGTGGCTACACCTTC. It codes for CASKFGQPGGYTF.

V and J are TRBV7-8 and TRBJ1-1; D unresolved. V lost 1 base to trimming and J lost 4 bases, with 10 bases between them. This CDR3 region has 14 residues. Germline assignment: CDR1 SGHVS and CDR2 FQNEAQ. The CDR3 here is CASSLERGGTEAFF. The CDR3 DNA follows: TGTGCCAGCAGCTTAGAACGGGGAGGCACTGAAGCTTTCTTT.

The chain has TRBV4-1 and TRBJ1-3; no clear D gene. Per germline, CDR1 MGHRA and CDR2 YSYEKL. V lost 3 bases, J lost 7 bases, and 10 bases lay in between. The CDR3 loop spans 13 amino acids. The CDR3 sequence is CASSHPSGNTIYF. The CDR3 region has the DNA TGCGCCAGCAGCCATCCCAGTGGTAACACCATATATTTT.

The chain employs TRBV7-9 and TRBJ2-1; tentative D call: TRBD2 (5 bases). This CDR3 comprises 15 residues. Trimming shortened V by 8 bases and J by 2 bases, and 16 bases separated the two germline ends. The V gene's germline CDR1 is SEHNR and CDR2 FQNEAQ (reference sequence). This CDR3 reads CASAPRERAYNEQFF. The CDR3 region has the DNA TGTGCCAGCGCCCCGAGGGAAAGGGCCTACAATGAGCAGTTCTTC.

This chain connects TRBV6-5 to TRBJ1-5, with D perhaps matching TRBD1 (5 bases). V was cut by 0 bases and J by 4 bases, with 10 bases left in between. The germline V gene has CDR1 MNHEY and CDR2 SVGAGI. There are 15 residues in the CDR3. The DNA for the CDR3 is TGTGCCAGCAGTTACTCGGCCGGGACTAATCAGCCCCAGCATTTT. It yields the protein CASSYSAGTNQPQHF.

The chain has TRBV15 and TRBJ1-3, with 10 bases lining up with TRBD1. This CDR3 region has 16 residues. V shed 6 bases and J 4 bases; nucleotides not matched to a gene: 9. Germline CDR1 and CDR2: LNHNV and YYDKDF (reference sequence). The CDR3 DNA sequence: TGTGCCACCAGGAAAGGCCGGACAGGGGGGGGAAACACCATATATTTT. This translates into CATRKGRTGGGNTIYF.

V gene TRBV4-1 combines with J gene TRBJ1-1; 8 bases are shared with TRBD1. CDR1 and CDR2 (germline): MGHRA, YSYEKL. The CDR3 runs 15 residues. The J segment lost 5 bases and the V segment lost 0 bases, leaving 5 bases of the junction unmatched. This CDR3 is CASSQEQGAGTEAFF. The CDR3 coding sequence is TGCGCCAGCAGCCAAGAGCAGGGGGCTGGGACTGAAGCTTTCTTT.

The V gene is TRBV10-2, the J gene TRBJ1-5, with 9 bases that match TRBD1. The CDR3 runs to 15 residues. The ends lost 3 bases at V and 3 bases at J; junction bases unmatched: 3. The germline CDR1 and CDR2 sequences are WSHSY and SAAADI. Here the CDR3 DNA reads TGCGCCAGCAGTGACCGGGACAGGGTCAATCAGCCCCAGCATTTT. It specifies CASSDRDRVNQPQHF.

The chain joins TRBV2 to TRBJ2-7; 14 bases line up with TRBD2. The J segment lost 6 bases and the V segment lost 5 bases, leaving 6 bases of the junction unmatched. The CDR3 spans 15 residues. Looked up from germline, CDR1 is SNHLY and CDR2 is FYNNEI. In DNA form, the CDR3 reads TGTGCCAGCAGTCGAGGACTAGCGGGAGGCCCCGAGCAGTACTTC. It yields the protein CASSRGLAGGPEQYF. Full variable domain (missing parts from reference TRBV2 and TRBJ2-7): EPEVTQTPSHQVTQMGQEVILRCVPISNHLYFYWYRQILGQKVEFLVSFYNNEISEKSEIFDDQFSVERPDGSNFTLKIRSTKLEDSAMYFCASSRGLAGGPEQYFGPGTRLTVT.

The sample holds a few counts of this clone. The J gene is TRBJ2-7, the V gene TRBV30; a weak D match, TRBD2 (6 bases). Trimming removed 0 bases at V and 3 bases at J, with 6 bases between. This CDR3 has 12 amino acids. From germline, CDR1 is GTSNPN and CDR2 SVGIG (reference sequence). CDR3 amino acids: CAWSVGLYEQYF. CDR3 bases: TGTGCCTGGAGTGTGGGACTCTACGAGCAGTACTTC.

The chain recombines TRBV18 with TRBJ2-3; 7 bases map to TRBD2. Unmatched junction bases numbered 8, after V lost 1 base and J lost 4 bases. Germline V gene sequence: CDR1 KGHSH, CDR2 LQKENI. CDR3 size: 16 residues. Here the CDR3 DNA reads TGTGCCAGCTCACCACAGGCGGGAGTTTTACCAGATACGCAGTATTTT. Its translation is CASSPQAGVLPDTQYF.

The chain uses TRBV7-8 and TRBJ2-5; 9 nucleotides align to TRBD2. CDR3 length: 15 residues. Germline CDR1 is SGHVS and CDR2 is FQNEAQ. V gave up 1 base and J gave up 5 bases; unmatched junction bases: 5. The CDR3 region has the DNA TGTGCCAGCAGCTTAGTAATTGGACTAGCGGAGACCCAGTACTTC. Its translation: CASSLVIGLAETQYF.

The chain joins TRBV5-1 to TRBJ1-4; D is uncertain. The CDR3 is 12 residues long. Germline CDR1 SGHRS, CDR2 YFSETQ. Trimming cost V 0 bases and J 7 bases, with 4 bases left between them. The CDR3 DNA is TGCGCCAGCAGCTTGGGAGGTGAAAAACTGTTTTTT. Its protein product is CASSLGGEKLFF.

This chain connects TRBV3-1 (or the pseudogene TRBV3-2) to TRBJ2-7; weak D call: TRBD1 (5 bases). V lost 0 bases and J 2 bases, leaving 11 bases between the germline ends. CDR1 LGHDT and CDR2 YNNKEL come from the germline V gene (reference sequence). There are 15 residues in the CDR3. As DNA, the CDR3 is TGTGCCAGCAGCCAAGAGGCAGGGTGCCCCTACGAGCAGTACTTC. Translated, it gives CASSQEAGCPYEQYF.

The rearrangement links TRBV5-1 to TRBJ1-1, with 8 bases aligning to TRBD1. With 4 bases clipped from V and 7 bases from J, the junction kept 6 bases outside the gene matches. The CDR3 consists of 13 residues. The germline V gene encodes CDR1 SGHRS and CDR2 YFSETQ. CDR3 loop: CASSIRTGIEAFF. The CDR3, as DNA: TGCGCCAGCAGCATTAGGACAGGGATTGAAGCTTTCTTT. The full variable domain, with the rest looked up from reference TRBV5-1 and TRBJ1-1, is KAGVTQTPRYLIKTRGQQVTLSCSPISGHRSVSWYQQTPGQGLQFLFEYFSETQRNKGNFPGRFSGRQFSNSRSEMNVSTLELGDSALYLCASSIRTGIEAFFGQGTRLTVV.

This clone was detected once. V usage is TRBV7-2 and J usage is TRBJ2-5; 8 nucleotides align to TRBD2. Germline V gives CDR1 SGHTA, CDR2 FQGNSA. V lost 2 bases, J lost 2 bases, and 4 bases stayed unmatched. The CDR3 is 15 amino acids. CDR3 coding DNA: TGTGCCAGCAGCTTAAGGTCGGGAGGGCAAGAGACCCAGTACTTC. It codes for CASSLRSGGQETQYF.

As concerns this clone: The sample holds other DNA sequences that translate to the same CDR3. The V and J genes are TRBV6-5 and TRBJ2-1, with D hard to call. The V gene lost 2 bases and the J gene lost 7 bases, with 12 bases spanning the gap. This CDR3 region has 14 residues. The germline gives CDR1 MNHEY, CDR2 SVGAGI. DNA for the CDR3: TGTGCCAGCAGTTACGGCAGAGGCGAAAATGAGCAGTTCTTC. Translation gives CASSYGRGENEQFF.

DNA for the CDR3: TGTGCCAGCAGCTTAGGGACAGGGATCTTCAATGAGCAGTTCTTC. Its translation: CASSLGTGIFNEQFF. The V and J genes are TRBV7-9 and TRBJ2-1; 8 bases align to TRBD1. The V gene's germline CDR1 is SEHNR and CDR2 FQNEAQ (reference sequence). The CDR3 is 15 amino acids. Unmatched junction bases numbered 5, after V lost 1 base and J lost 6 bases.